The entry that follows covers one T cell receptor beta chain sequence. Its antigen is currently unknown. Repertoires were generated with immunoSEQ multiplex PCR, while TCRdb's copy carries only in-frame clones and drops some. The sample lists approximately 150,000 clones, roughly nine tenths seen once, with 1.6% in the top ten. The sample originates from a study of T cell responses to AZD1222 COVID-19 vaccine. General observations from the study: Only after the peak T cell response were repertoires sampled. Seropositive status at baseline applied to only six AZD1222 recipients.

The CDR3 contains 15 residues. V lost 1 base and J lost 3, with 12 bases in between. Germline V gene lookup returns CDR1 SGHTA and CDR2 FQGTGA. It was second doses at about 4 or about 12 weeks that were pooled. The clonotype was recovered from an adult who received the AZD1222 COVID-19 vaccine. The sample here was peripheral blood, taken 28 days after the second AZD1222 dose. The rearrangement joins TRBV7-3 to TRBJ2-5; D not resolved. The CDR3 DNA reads TGTGCCAGCAGCTTAAGAGTAGGGAAGGAAGAGACCCAGTACTTC. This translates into CASSLRVGKEETQYF.